The 25 T cell receptor beta chains given below trace back to one sample, sequenced in a study of cytotoxic CD8 clonotypes in ibrutinib-treated CLL. The table came from immunoSEQ multiplex PCR; TCRdb's copy has only in-frame clones and leaves some out. The data contain some 200,000 clones, 72% of them singletons. Sample: PBMCs, taken after 24 months of ibrutinib treatment. Receptor source: a human donor with chronic lymphocytic leukemia.

The CDR3 nucleotides are TGCGCCAGCAGCCGGGACAGGGTAGGGGAGCAGTACTTC. It translates to CASSRDRVGEQYF. The rearrangement joins TRBV5-1 to TRBJ2-7, with TRBD1 identical over 9 bases. CDR1 is SGHRS, CDR2 YFSETQ, per germline. The CDR3 loop spans 13 amino acids. With 4 bases clipped from V and 7 bases from J, the junction kept 6 bases outside the gene matches. The complete variable domain, with remaining parts taken from reference TRBV5-1 and TRBJ2-7, reads KAGVTQTPRYLIKTRGQQVTLSCSPISGHRSVSWYQQTPGQGLQFLFEYFSETQRNKGNFPGRFSGRQFSNSRSEMNVSTLELGDSALYLCASSRDRVGEQYFGPGTRLTVT.

This clone was recorded once. The chain combines TRBV7-2 with TRBJ2-7, with TRBD2 identical over 8 bases. The CDR3 has 15 residues. Germline-derived CDR1 and CDR2 are SGHTA and FQGNSA. V was pared by 7 bases and J by 6 bases, with 14 bases of the junction left unmatched. DNA for the CDR3: TGTGCCAGCACAACCCCGGGGACTAGAGGCACCGAGCAGTACTTC. Translating gives CASTTPGTRGTEQYF.

The V and J genes are TRBV19 and TRBJ2-5, with 8 bases identical to TRBD1. The CDR3 length is 15 residues. V shed 5 bases, J shed 6 bases, and the junction held 11 bases outside the gene matches. The V gene's germline CDR1 is LNHDA and CDR2 SQIVND (reference sequence). In nucleotides, the CDR3 is TGTGCCAGTAGTGATCCCCAGGGGGCTAAAAAGACCCAGTACTTC. Amino acids: CASSDPQGAKKTQYF.

The chain is built from TRBV6-5 and TRBJ2-5; D is ambiguous. V was clipped by 6 bases and J by 7 bases, with 18 bases between them. CDR1 MNHEY and CDR2 SVGAGI come from the germline V gene. The CDR3 sequence is 14 residues long. The CDR3 nucleotides are TGTGCCAGCAGCCAGCCCGGAAACCCCGGGACCCAGTACTTC. This codes for CASSQPGNPGTQYF.

In this sample, this clone turned up once. The rearrangement links TRBV25-1 to TRBJ2-3; 10 bases are a match to TRBD1. The V gene's germline CDR1 is MGHDK and CDR2 SYGVNS. V lost 3 bases to trimming and J lost 6 bases; unmatched junction nucleotides: 6. CDR3 size: 15 residues. The DNA of the CDR3 is TGTGCCAGCAGTGATCGACAGGGGGCAGGGGATACGCAGTATTTT. Amino acid sequence: CASSDRQGAGDTQYF.

This clone was detected only a few times. The CDR3 region has the DNA TGCAGCGCGAGGGACTCCAACTATGGCTACACCTTC. Protein sequence: CSARDSNYGYTF. The V call is TRBV29-1, the J call TRBJ1-2, with D possibly being TRBD1 (5 bases). CDR1 is SQVTM, CDR2 ANQGSEA, per germline. The V end lost 7 bases, the J end lost 2 bases, and 11 bases lay between the germline ends. The CDR3 spans 12 residues.

This rearrangement joins TRBV6-4 to TRBJ1-1; no reliable D call. The germline V and J ends were trimmed by 0 bases and 4 bases, with 6 bases remaining between them. CDR3 length: 13 residues. CDR1 MRHNA and CDR2 SNTAGT come from the germline V gene. The CDR3 spells CASSDSWSTEAFF. The CDR3 DNA reads as TGTGCCAGCAGTGACTCGTGGAGCACTGAAGCTTTCTTT.

The rearrangement joins TRBV27 to TRBJ2-3; 12 nucleotides agree with TRBD2. The CDR3 is made up of 16 amino acids. CDR1 and CDR2 (germline): MNHEY, SMNVEV (reference sequence). The V gene end was trimmed by 5 bases and the J gene end by 7 bases; junction bases not matched to a gene: 10. CDR3 region: CASSDHRRTSGNTQYF. The CDR3 nucleotides are TGTGCCAGCAGTGACCATAGGCGGACTAGCGGGAATACGCAGTATTTT.

The rearrangement joins TRBV19 to TRBJ2-5; 7 nucleotides line up with TRBD2. In germline, CDR1 is LNHDA, CDR2 SQIVND (reference sequence). The CDR3 covers 15 residues. Trimming took 5 bases from V and 3 from J; bases not matched to a gene: 9. The CDR3 DNA sequence: TGTGCCAGTAGTGATACGGGAGGCGGGGAAGAGACCCAGTACTTC. Translated: CASSDTGGGEETQYF.

This chain connects TRBV19 to TRBJ2-2; possible D gene TRBD1, 6 bases. The V end lost 6 bases, the J end lost 6 bases, and 11 bases lay between the germline ends. From germline, CDR1 is LNHDA and CDR2 SQIVND (reference sequence). This CDR3 is 13 amino acids long. The CDR3, as DNA: TGTGCCAGTAGGAGACAGGATCCCGGGGAGCTGTTTTTT. Residues: CASRRQDPGELFF.

This clone was recorded a few times. This chain uses TRBV7-2 with TRBJ1-5, with 8 nucleotides matching TRBD1. Per germline, CDR1 SGHTA and CDR2 FQGNSA. J was trimmed by 1 base and V by 5 bases; bases with no gene match: 4. The CDR3 totals 15 residues. The DNA of the CDR3 is TGTGCCAGCAGCCGACAGGGGAGCAGCAATCAGCCCCAGCATTTT. Protein product: CASSRQGSSNQPQHF.

The rearrangement uses TRBV18 and TRBJ2-3, with 8 bases identical to TRBD2. The CDR3 is made up of 16 amino acids. Germline loops: CDR1 KGHSH, CDR2 LQKENI. The V gene end was trimmed by 5 bases and the J gene end by 1 base; junction bases not matched to a gene: 8. The CDR3 DNA reads as TGTGCCAGCTCATGGCTACGGGAGGGCGGCACAGATACGCAGTATTTT. Translating gives CASSWLREGGTDTQYF.

This rearrangement joins TRBV19 to TRBJ1-2, with D maybe TRBD1 (6 bases). With 5 bases removed from V and 0 bases from J, the gap between germline ends came to 13 bases. This CDR3 is built from 15 residues. From germline, CDR1 is LNHDA and CDR2 SQIVND (reference sequence). The CDR3 region has the DNA TGTGCCAGTAGTGAGCAGGGGAGGGCTAACTATGGCTACACCTTC. Amino acids: CASSEQGRANYGYTF.

The chain employs TRBV9 and TRBJ2-3; tentatively, D is TRBD1 (5 bases). Germline loops: CDR1 SGDLS, CDR2 YYNGEE. Trimming left V 1 base short and J 2 bases short, with 14 bases between. CDR3 size: 16 residues. The CDR3 DNA sequence: TGTGCCAGCAGCGTACAAGGCAGGGCTGCCACAGATACGCAGTATTTT. It translates to CASSVQGRAATDTQYF.

This chain uses TRBV7-6 with TRBJ2-7; D ambiguous. The CDR3 spans 14 residues. Trimming shortened V by 4 bases and J by 2 bases, and 12 bases separated the two germline ends. Germline CDR1 and CDR2: SGHVS and FNYEAQ. Here the CDR3 DNA reads TGTGCCAGCAGCTCTGGCCCCAACCCCTACGAGCAGTACTTC. Translated, it gives CASSSGPNPYEQYF.

This sequence joins TRBV4-1 and TRBJ2-1; D is undetermined. Trimming pared 4 bases from V and 0 bases from J, leaving 16 bases between. Per the germline V gene, CDR1 is MGHRA and CDR2 is YSYEKL. The CDR3 spans 17 residues. CDR3 nucleotide sequence: TGCGCCAGCAGCCCCCAAGAACTCCTGGGCTCCTACAATGAGCAGTTCTTC. It is translated as CASSPQELLGSYNEQFF.

The V and J genes are TRBV7-2 and TRBJ1-5; no definite D call. This CDR3 region has 17 residues. V gave up 2 bases and J gave up 1 base, with 15 bases separating them. CDR1 and CDR2 (germline): SGHTA, FQGNSA. Here the CDR3 DNA reads TGTGCCAGCAGCTTATTATCGGCAGGCTCGAGCAATCAGCCCCAGCATTTT. Translated: CASSLLSAGSSNQPQHF.

This chain joins TRBV13 and TRBJ2-7, with 11 bases matching TRBD2. Germline V gene data show CDR1 as PRHDT and CDR2 as FYEKMQ (reference sequence). The ends lost 2 bases at V and 3 bases at J; junction bases unmatched: 6. The CDR3 length is 16 residues. The CDR3 reads CASSLRLAGPHYEQYF. CDR3 DNA sequence: TGTGCCAGCAGCTTACGACTAGCGGGACCGCACTACGAGCAGTACTTC.

This CDR3 reads CASSLGGINQPQHF. DNA for the CDR3: TGTGCCAGCAGCTTAGGGGGAATAAATCAGCCCCAGCATTTT. This rearrangement joins TRBV7-2 to TRBJ1-5; D not resolved. Looked up from germline, CDR1 is SGHTA and CDR2 is FQGNSA. V shed 1 base and J shed 4 bases, with 8 bases lying between them. This CDR3 comprises 14 residues.

Regarding this clone: The junction departs from the called germline gene at one end, perhaps through a read error. The chain couples TRBV5-1 to TRBJ2-1, with D tentatively TRBD2 (6 bases). The germline gives CDR1 SGHRS, CDR2 YFSETQ. CDR3 length: 13 amino acids. In nucleotides, the CDR3 is TGCGCCAGCACCTTGGCGGAGGGGTATGAGCAGTTCTTC. This gives the protein CASTLAEGYEQFF.

The V gene is TRBV28, the J gene TRBJ2-6; 7 positions match TRBD1. Germline V gene lookup returns CDR1 MDHEN and CDR2 SYDVKM. V was pared by 6 bases and J by 2 bases, with 10 bases of the junction left unmatched. There are 17 residues in the CDR3. CDR3 DNA: TGTGCCAGCAGCCCGCCTAGGGGGCGTACTGGGGCCAACGTCCTGACTTTC. The encoded protein is CASSPPRGRTGANVLTF.

This CDR3 reads CASSSAFQARATYEQYF. The CDR3, as DNA: TGTGCCAGCAGCTCCGCTTTTCAGGCCAGGGCTACCTACGAGCAGTACTTC. This chain connects TRBV11-2 to TRBJ2-7; possibly TRBD1 for D (5 bases). Germline values: CDR1 SGHAT, CDR2 FQNNGV. The germline V and J ends were trimmed by 4 bases and 2 bases, with 21 bases remaining between them. This CDR3 is built from 17 residues.

The chain has TRBV5-1 and TRBJ2-7; maybe TRBD1 (5 bases). Trimming shortened V by 4 bases and J by 0 bases, and 14 bases separated the two germline ends. CDR1 and CDR2 from the germline V gene are SGHRS and YFSETQ. The CDR3 totals 15 residues. The CDR3 reads CASSHSFDSSYEQYF. The CDR3 bases are TGCGCCAGCAGCCACTCTTTCGACAGCTCCTACGAGCAGTACTTC. Supplemented by reference TRBV5-1 and TRBJ2-7, the full variable domain reads KAGVTQTPRYLIKTRGQQVTLSCSPISGHRSVSWYQQTPGQGLQFLFEYFSETQRNKGNFPGRFSGRQFSNSRSEMNVSTLELGDSALYLCASSHSFDSSYEQYFGPGTRLTVT.

The chain employs TRBV5-6 and TRBJ2-7, with a possible D match to TRBD2 (5 bases). Germline V gene lookup returns CDR1 SGHDT and CDR2 YYEEEE. CDR3 size: 14 residues. V was clipped by 4 bases and J by 3 bases, with 14 bases between them. CDR3 coding DNA: TGTGCCAGCAGCGCCGGGATCCAGCGCTACGAGCAGTACTTC. Protein: CASSAGIQRYEQYF.

The CDR3 DNA reads TGCGCCAGCAGCCAGGGGCACAGGGAGCCCGGAAACACCATATATTTT. Translating it yields CASSQGHREPGNTIYF. V is TRBV4-3 and J is TRBJ1-3, with D perhaps TRBD1 (6 bases). V was cut by 3 bases and J by 4 bases, with 16 bases left in between. Germline-derived CDR1 and CDR2 are LGHNA and YSLEER. The CDR3 covers 16 residues.